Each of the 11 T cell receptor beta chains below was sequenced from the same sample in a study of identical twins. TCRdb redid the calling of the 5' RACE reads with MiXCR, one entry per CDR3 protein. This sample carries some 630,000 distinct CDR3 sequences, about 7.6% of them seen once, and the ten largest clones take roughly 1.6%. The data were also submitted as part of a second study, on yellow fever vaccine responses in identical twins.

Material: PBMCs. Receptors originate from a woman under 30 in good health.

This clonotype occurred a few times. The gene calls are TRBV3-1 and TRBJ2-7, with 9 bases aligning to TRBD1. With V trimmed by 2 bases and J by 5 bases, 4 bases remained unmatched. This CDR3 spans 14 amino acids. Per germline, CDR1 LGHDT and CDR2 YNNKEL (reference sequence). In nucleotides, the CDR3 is TGTGCCAGCAGCCAATTAGGGACAGGGAACGAGCAGTACTTC. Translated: CASSQLGTGNEQYF.

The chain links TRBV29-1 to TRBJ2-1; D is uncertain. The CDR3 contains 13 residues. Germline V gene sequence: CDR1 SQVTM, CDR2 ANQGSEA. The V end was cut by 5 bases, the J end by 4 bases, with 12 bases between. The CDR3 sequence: CSVMALTYNEQFF. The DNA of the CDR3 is TGCAGCGTTATGGCACTGACATACAATGAGCAGTTCTTC.

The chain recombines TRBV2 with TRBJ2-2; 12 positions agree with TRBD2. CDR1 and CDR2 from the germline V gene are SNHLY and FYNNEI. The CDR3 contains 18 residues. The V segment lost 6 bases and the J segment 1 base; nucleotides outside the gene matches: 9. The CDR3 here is CASRITSGGLKNTGELFF. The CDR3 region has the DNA TGTGCCAGCAGGATCACTAGCGGGGGGCTAAAGAACACCGGGGAGCTGTTTTTT.

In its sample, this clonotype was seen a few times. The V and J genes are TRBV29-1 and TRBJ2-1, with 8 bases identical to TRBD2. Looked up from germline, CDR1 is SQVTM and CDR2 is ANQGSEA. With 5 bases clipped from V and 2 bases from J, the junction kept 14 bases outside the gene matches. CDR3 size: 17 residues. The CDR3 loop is CSVRSGRREVAYNEQFF. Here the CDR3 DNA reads TGCAGCGTTAGGTCAGGGCGGCGGGAGGTCGCCTACAATGAGCAGTTCTTC.

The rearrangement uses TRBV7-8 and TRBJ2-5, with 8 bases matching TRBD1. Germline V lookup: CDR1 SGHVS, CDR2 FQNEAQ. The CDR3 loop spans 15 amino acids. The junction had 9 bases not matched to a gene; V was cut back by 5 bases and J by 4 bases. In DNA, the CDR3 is TGTGCCAGCAGCCCCCAGGACAGGGTAGTAGAGACCCAGTACTTC. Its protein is CASSPQDRVVETQYF.

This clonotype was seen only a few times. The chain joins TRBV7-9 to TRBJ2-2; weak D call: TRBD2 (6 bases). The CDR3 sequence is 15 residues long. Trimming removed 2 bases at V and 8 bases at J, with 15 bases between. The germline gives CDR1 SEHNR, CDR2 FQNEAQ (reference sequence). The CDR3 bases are TGTGCCAGCAGCTTACTTAGCGGCGGCGGGGGGGAGCTGTTTTTT. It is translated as CASSLLSGGGGELFF.

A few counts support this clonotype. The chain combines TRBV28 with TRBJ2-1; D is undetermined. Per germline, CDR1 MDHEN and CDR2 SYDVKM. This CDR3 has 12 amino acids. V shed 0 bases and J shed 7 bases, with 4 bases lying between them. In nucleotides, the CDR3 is TGTGCCAGCAGTTTATGGAGGAATGAGCAGTTCTTC. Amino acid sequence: CASSLWRNEQFF. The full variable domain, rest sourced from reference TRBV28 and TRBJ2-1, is DVKVTQSSRYLVKRTGEKVFLECVQDMDHENMFWYRQDPGLGLRLIYFSYDVKMKEKGDIPEGYSVSREKKERFSLILESASTNQTSMYLCASSLWRNEQFFGPGTRLTVL.

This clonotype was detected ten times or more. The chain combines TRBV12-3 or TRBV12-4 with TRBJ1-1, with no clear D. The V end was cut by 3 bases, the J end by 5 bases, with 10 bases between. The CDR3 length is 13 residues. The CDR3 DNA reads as TGTGCCAGCAGTTTCGGCTTTGGGACTGAAGCTTTCTTT. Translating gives CASSFGFGTEAFF.

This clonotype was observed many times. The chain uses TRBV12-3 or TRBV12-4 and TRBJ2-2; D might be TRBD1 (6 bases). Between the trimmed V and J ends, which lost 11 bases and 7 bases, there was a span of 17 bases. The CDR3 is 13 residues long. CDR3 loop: CAGSQGEGGELFF. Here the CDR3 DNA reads TGTGCCGGATCACAGGGTGAAGGCGGGGAGCTGTTTTTT.

The DNA of the CDR3 is TGTGCCTCGGAGTCCCTCCCGGGGACCTCCTACAATGAGCAGTTCTTC. Translation gives CASESLPGTSYNEQFF. The chain couples TRBV7-9 to TRBJ2-1; D tentatively fits TRBD1 or TRBD2 (5 bases each). CDR1 is SEHNR, CDR2 FQNEAQ, per germline (reference sequence). Trimming left V 11 bases short and J 0 bases short, with 20 bases between. CDR3 length: 16 amino acids.

The CDR3 here is CASSLVGGLDTQYF. The CDR3 DNA reads as TGTGCCAGCAGCCTGGTGGGGGGGCTAGATACGCAGTATTTT. The gene calls are TRBV11-3 and TRBJ2-3; D may be TRBD2 (7 bases). The CDR3 spans 14 residues. The V and J ends lost 5 bases and 5 bases respectively, with 14 bases between them. The V gene's germline CDR1 is SGHNT and CDR2 YENEEA.